Below, 15 T cell receptor beta chains from the same sample are listed, as sequenced in a study of blood T cell repertoires in COVID-19 (dated by TCRdb to between 2020 and 2021). Library preparation used the immunoSEQ multiplex PCR assay. The clones in this table, taken by TCRdb from immuneACCESS, are in-frame only. Not every clone is retained; where verified, under half of the shortfall comes from an unresolved V gene, and the cause of the rest is unknown. The sample yields some 180,000 clones; about four fifths were counted once. The ten largest make up around 6.9% of the sample. Source material: peripheral blood. The origin of the receptors is a man in his sixties with acute or convalescent COVID-19.

The gene calls are TRBV4-1 and TRBJ1-2; 10 bases match TRBD1. With V trimmed by 2 bases and J by 4 bases, 7 bases remained unmatched. The CDR3 runs to 16 residues. Per the germline V gene, CDR1 is MGHRA and CDR2 is YSYEKL. In DNA, the CDR3 is TGCGCCAGCAGCCAATCTTCGGGACAGGGGCTCTATGGCTACACCTTC. This codes for CASSQSSGQGLYGYTF.

V and J are TRBV6-5 and TRBJ1-2; a possible D gene is TRBD1 (5 bases). Germline CDR1 MNHEY, CDR2 SVGAGI. The V gene lost 0 bases and the J gene lost 2 bases, with 10 bases spanning the gap. The CDR3 contains 15 residues. The CDR3, as DNA: TGTGCCAGCAGTTACTCGAAGCAGGGAAACTATGGCTACACCTTC. Its protein is CASSYSKQGNYGYTF.

In nucleotides, the CDR3 is TGTGCCATCAGTGAGTCGGGGACAGTTATCAGGACACCCCTCCACTTT. This gives the protein CAISESGTVIRTPLHF. The chain joins TRBV10-3 to TRBJ1-6; 7 bases line up with TRBD1. Germline CDR1 ENHRY, CDR2 SYGVKD. The CDR3 covers 16 residues. J gave up 11 bases and V 0 bases, and 10 bases lay outside the gene matches.

The CDR3 spells CASSILGGRSGTEAFF. The CDR3 DNA reads as TGTGCCAGTAGTATATTAGGCGGCCGGTCGGGAACTGAAGCTTTCTTT. V gene TRBV19 combines with J gene TRBJ1-1; D uncertain. The CDR3 totals 16 residues. Germline CDR1 is LNHDA and CDR2 is SQIVND (reference sequence). V was clipped by 2 bases and J by 5 bases, with 18 bases between them.

The gene calls are TRBV6-4 and TRBJ2-1, with 9 positions matching TRBD1. The CDR3 totals 15 residues. J gave up 2 bases and V 6 bases, and 5 bases lay outside the gene matches. The germline CDR1 and CDR2 sequences are MRHNA and SNTAGT. The CDR3: CASSSGQGPYNEQFF. The CDR3 DNA is TGTGCCAGCAGCTCAGGACAGGGGCCCTACAATGAGCAGTTCTTC.

The genes are TRBV9 and TRBJ2-3, with 13 bases lining up with TRBD2. The CDR3 is made up of 15 amino acids. V dropped 2 bases and J dropped 8; count of bases not matched to a gene: 5. Germline CDR1 reads SGDLS; CDR2 reads YYNGEE. Written as DNA, the CDR3 is TGTGCCAGCAGCGTTACTAGCGGGGGGGACCGTACGCAGTATTTT. Translation gives CASSVTSGGDRTQYF.

The V gene is TRBV28, the J gene TRBJ2-3; 8 bases are a match to TRBD2. The CDR3 contains 16 residues. Germline V gene data show CDR1 as MDHEN and CDR2 as SYDVKM. The V gene end was trimmed by 4 bases and the J gene end by 2 bases; junction bases not matched to a gene: 8. CDR3 loop: CASSSPIAGTTDTQYF. The CDR3 DNA sequence: TGTGCCAGCAGTTCTCCGATAGCGGGGACCACAGATACGCAGTATTTT.

This clone was detected once. The V call is TRBV3-1 (or the pseudogene TRBV3-2), the J call TRBJ2-2; 8 positions match TRBD2. This CDR3 contains 14 residues. V gave up 7 bases and J gave up 7 bases; unmatched junction bases: 8. The V gene's germline CDR1 is LGHDT and CDR2 YNNKEL (reference sequence). The CDR3 DNA is TGTGCCAGCAAGACTAGCGCTATTTTCGGGGAGCTGTTTTTT. Translated, it gives CASKTSAIFGELFF.

The chain uses TRBV6-6 and TRBJ1-1; D perhaps matches TRBD1 (6 bases). CDR3 length: 14 amino acids. The V and J ends lost 7 bases and 5 bases respectively, with 17 bases between them. In germline, CDR1 is MNHNY, CDR2 SVGAGI (reference sequence). The CDR3 region has the DNA TGTGCCAGCATTGAGCTAGGGGGAGAAACTGAAGCTTTCTTT. Translated: CASIELGGETEAFF.

This clone appeared many times. The rearrangement joins TRBV11-2 to TRBJ2-5, with TRBD1 matching 10 bases. Germline V gene lookup returns CDR1 SGHAT and CDR2 FQNNGV. CDR3 length: 16 residues. Trimming took 5 bases from V and 3 from J; bases not matched to a gene: 9. CDR3 in amino acids: CASSRYAGTGEETQYF. The CDR3 nucleotides are TGTGCCAGCAGCCGATATGCCGGGACAGGGGAAGAGACCCAGTACTTC.

This clone was counted between two and nine times. The V and J genes are TRBV2 and TRBJ1-1; the D gene is possibly TRBD1 (6 bases). This CDR3 spans 15 amino acids. Trimming took 4 bases from V and 1 from J, leaving 13 bases between them. Germline assignment: CDR1 SNHLY and CDR2 FYNNEI. The CDR3 sequence is CASSAGPGQNTEAFF. Written as DNA, the CDR3 is TGTGCCAGCAGTGCCGGCCCGGGACAGAACACTGAAGCTTTCTTT.

This clone was seen only once. This sequence joins TRBV12-5 and TRBJ1-5; 8 bases fit TRBD1. Germline CDR1 and CDR2: LGHNT and FRNRAP. This CDR3 contains 16 residues. Trimming took 3 bases from V and 2 from J; bases not matched to a gene: 6. CDR3 sequence reads: CASGFDTGGGNQPQHF. In DNA form, the CDR3 reads TGTGCTAGTGGTTTTGATACAGGGGGAGGCAATCAGCCCCAGCATTTT.

The gene calls are TRBV4-2 and TRBJ2-1, with TRBD2 identical over 15 bases. The CDR3 spans 19 residues. Trimming at V came to 1 base and at J to 3 bases, leaving 7 bases not matched to a gene. Germline values: CDR1 LGHNA, CDR2 YNFKEQ. This chain's CDR3 is CASSQAQGLAGGYYNEQFF. The CDR3 DNA sequence: TGTGCCAGCAGCCAAGCCCAAGGACTAGCGGGGGGGTACTACAATGAGCAGTTCTTC.

This clone was counted a single time. The V call is TRBV5-1, the J call TRBJ2-1; 10 bases are shared with TRBD2. CDR1 is SGHRS and CDR2 is YFSETQ in the germline V gene. The CDR3 contains 15 residues. V gave up 4 bases and J gave up 6 bases; unmatched junction bases: 7. DNA of the CDR3: TGCGCCAGCAGCCCTCTAGCGGGAGTAGGCAATGAGCAGTTCTTC. This sequence encodes CASSPLAGVGNEQFF.

There are a few counts of this clone. The CDR3 region has the DNA TGTGCCAGCAGCTTAGGTAGGGGGGGGGCCAGTCAGCCCCAGCATTTT. Its translation: CASSLGRGGASQPQHF. This rearrangement joins TRBV11-2 to TRBJ1-5, with a tentative D call TRBD1 (6 bases). With 1 base removed from V and 6 bases from J, the gap between germline ends came to 16 bases. CDR1 is SGHAT and CDR2 is FQNNGV in the germline V gene. This CDR3 comprises 16 residues.